The 10 T cell receptor beta chains below come from one sample, sequenced in a study of beta chain features in type 1 diabetes. The study's findings and limits: Moderate yet significant TCRB CDR3 shortening was seen in Type 1 diabetes patients in all four CD4+ subsets.

No antigens are known for them. Expressed TCRB transcripts were sequenced because the entire RNA isolate underwent reverse transcription. Sequenced by immunoSEQ multiplex PCR; TCRdb stores in-frame clones only, minus some. In the table there are 300,000 to 350,000 clones, approximately 13% of which are singletons. Sequences were obtained from naive CD4+ T cells from blood. The origin of the receptors is a woman under 30 with type 1 diabetes.

This clone was picked up one time. V usage is TRBV20-1 and J usage is TRBJ1-2; unclear D gene. The CDR3 consists of 11 residues. The V and J ends lost 3 bases and 5 bases respectively, with 7 bases between them. Germline V gene data show CDR1 as DFQATT and CDR2 as SNEGSKA (reference sequence). DNA for the CDR3: TGCAGTGCTAGCCACTCATATGGCTACACCTTC. It translates to CSASHSYGYTF.

This clone has a handful of counts. J is TRBJ1-1 and V is TRBV10-3; no reliable D call. Germline values: CDR1 ENHRY, CDR2 SYGVKD. V was clipped by 7 bases and J by 1 base, with 7 bases between them. This CDR3 is built from 12 residues. CDR3 protein: CAINTANTEAFF. Here the CDR3 DNA reads TGTGCCATCAACACAGCGAACACTGAAGCTTTCTTT.

This clone was observed a handful of times. This rearrangement joins TRBV28 to TRBJ1-2; 7 bases map to TRBD1. In germline, CDR1 is MDHEN, CDR2 SYDVKM. Trimming took 8 bases from V and 7 from J; bases not matched to a gene: 10. This CDR3 has 13 residues. As DNA, the CDR3 is TGTGCCAGCCGCAGCGAGGGGGCTGGTGGCTACACCTTC. This sequence encodes CASRSEGAGGYTF.

The chain is built from TRBV30 and TRBJ2-5, with D tentatively TRBD2 (6 bases). Germline loops: CDR1 GTSNPN, CDR2 SVGIG (reference sequence). The CDR3 covers 14 residues. V dropped 1 base and J dropped 2 bases, with 11 bases sitting between them. CDR3 sequence: CAWSALGRQETQYF. In nucleotides, the CDR3 is TGTGCCTGGAGTGCACTAGGGAGGCAAGAGACCCAGTACTTC.

This clone has only a few counts. The chain has TRBV5-1 and TRBJ2-4; 8 nucleotides agree with TRBD2. This CDR3 contains 15 residues. Germline V gene data show CDR1 as SGHRS and CDR2 as YFSETQ. The ends lost 2 bases at V and 5 bases at J; junction bases unmatched: 6. The CDR3: CASSLQTGGENIQYF. The CDR3 coding sequence is TGCGCCAGCAGCTTACAAACGGGAGGGGAAAACATTCAGTACTTC.

The chain is built from TRBV18 and TRBJ2-1, with 7 positions matching TRBD1. The CDR3 consists of 13 residues. From germline, CDR1 is KGHSH and CDR2 LQKENI. Unmatched junction bases numbered 3, after V lost 3 bases and J lost 7 bases. CDR3 residues: CASSPRGQNEQFF. In DNA form, the CDR3 reads TGTGCCAGCTCACCGAGGGGGCAGAATGAGCAGTTCTTC.

There are a few counts of this clone. The chain links TRBV5-1 to TRBJ1-2; 11 positions match TRBD1. V gave up 6 bases and J gave up 4 bases; unmatched junction bases: 8. Germline V gives CDR1 SGHRS, CDR2 YFSETQ. CDR3 size: 15 residues. CDR3 nucleotides: TGCGCCAGCAACCCGGGACAGGGGGGAATCTATGGCTACACCTTC. It translates to CASNPGQGGIYGYTF.

This clone has a handful of counts. CDR3 nucleotide sequence: TGTGCCAGCAGTGTGGTCAGGGGAACGGGTGAGCAGTACTTC. Its protein product is CASSVVRGTGEQYF. This sequence joins TRBV2 and TRBJ2-7; the D gene is possibly TRBD1 (6 bases). This CDR3 is built from 14 residues. The germline V gene has CDR1 SNHLY and CDR2 FYNNEI. Between the trimmed V and J ends, which lost 4 bases and 7 bases, there was a span of 17 bases.

CDR3 protein: CASSLSGGPEETQYF. The CDR3 DNA follows: TGTGCCAGCAGCTTGTCCGGAGGTCCTGAAGAGACCCAGTACTTC. The chain links TRBV5-6 to TRBJ2-5; D is possibly TRBD2 (5 bases). Germline V gives CDR1 SGHDT, CDR2 YYEEEE. The CDR3 loop spans 15 amino acids. V lost 1 base to trimming and J lost 3 bases, with 13 bases between them. Variable domain in full (rest from reference TRBV5-6 and TRBJ2-5): DAGVTQSPTHLIKTRGQQVTLRCSPKSGHDTVSWYQQALGQGPQFIFQYYEEEERQRGNFPDRFSGHQFPNYSSELNVNALLLGDSALYLCASSLSGGPEETQYFGPGTRLLVL.

This chain links TRBV7-9 with TRBJ1-1, with a possible D match to TRBD1 (6 bases). V lost 0 bases, J lost 1 base, and 9 bases lay in between. The CDR3 sequence is 15 residues long. The germline CDR1 and CDR2 sequences are SEHNR and FQNEAQ (reference sequence). The CDR3 here is CASSLAQGTNTEAFF. DNA of the CDR3: TGTGCCAGCAGCTTAGCGCAGGGGACGAACACTGAAGCTTTCTTT.